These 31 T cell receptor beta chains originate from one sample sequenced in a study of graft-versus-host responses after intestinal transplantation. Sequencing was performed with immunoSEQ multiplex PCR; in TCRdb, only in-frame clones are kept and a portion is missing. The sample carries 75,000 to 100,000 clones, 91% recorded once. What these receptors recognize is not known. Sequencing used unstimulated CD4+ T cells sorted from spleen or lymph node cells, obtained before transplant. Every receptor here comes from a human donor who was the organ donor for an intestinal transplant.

The CDR3 region is CASSSGQSPIYGYTF. CDR3 coding DNA: TGTGCCAGCAGCTCCGGACAGTCCCCGATCTATGGCTACACCTTC. The chain is built from TRBV7-2 and TRBJ1-2; tentative D call: TRBD1 (6 bases). The CDR3 loop spans 15 amino acids. Trimming removed 4 bases at V and 4 bases at J, with 16 bases between. Germline V gene lookup returns CDR1 SGHTA and CDR2 FQGNSA.

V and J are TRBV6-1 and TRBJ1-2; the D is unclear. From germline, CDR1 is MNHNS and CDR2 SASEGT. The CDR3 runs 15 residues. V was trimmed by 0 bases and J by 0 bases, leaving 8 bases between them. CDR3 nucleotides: TGTGCCAGCAGTGAAGCGCACGGAGCTAACTATGGCTACACCTTC. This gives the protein CASSEAHGANYGYTF.

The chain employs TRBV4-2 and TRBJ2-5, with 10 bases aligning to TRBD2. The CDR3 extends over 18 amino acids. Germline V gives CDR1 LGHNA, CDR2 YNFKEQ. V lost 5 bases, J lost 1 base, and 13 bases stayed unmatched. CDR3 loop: CASSAQRGGATFQETQYF. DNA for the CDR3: TGTGCCAGCAGCGCGCAGCGGGGGGGCGCAACGTTCCAAGAGACCCAGTACTTC.

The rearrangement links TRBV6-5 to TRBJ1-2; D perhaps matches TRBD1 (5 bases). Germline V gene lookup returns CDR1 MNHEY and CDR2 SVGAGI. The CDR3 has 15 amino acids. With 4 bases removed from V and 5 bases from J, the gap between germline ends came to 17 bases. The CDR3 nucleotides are TGTGCCAGCAGTTTCTCCAGGGCGGGGGGGTATGGCTACACCTTC. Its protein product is CASSFSRAGGYGYTF.

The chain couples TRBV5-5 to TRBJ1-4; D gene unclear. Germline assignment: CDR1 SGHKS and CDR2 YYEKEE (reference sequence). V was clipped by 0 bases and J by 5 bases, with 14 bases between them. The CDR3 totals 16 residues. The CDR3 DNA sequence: TGTGCCAGCAGCTTGGTCGCCACTTACGGGAATGAAAAACTGTTTTTT. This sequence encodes CASSLVATYGNEKLFF.

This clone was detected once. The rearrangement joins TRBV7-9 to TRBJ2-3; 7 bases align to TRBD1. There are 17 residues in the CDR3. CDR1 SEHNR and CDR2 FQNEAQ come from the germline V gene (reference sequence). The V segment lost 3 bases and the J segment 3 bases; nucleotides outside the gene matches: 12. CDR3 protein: CASSLLPTGIKTDTQYF. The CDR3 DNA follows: TGTGCCAGCAGCTTGTTGCCGACAGGGATTAAGACAGATACGCAGTATTTT.

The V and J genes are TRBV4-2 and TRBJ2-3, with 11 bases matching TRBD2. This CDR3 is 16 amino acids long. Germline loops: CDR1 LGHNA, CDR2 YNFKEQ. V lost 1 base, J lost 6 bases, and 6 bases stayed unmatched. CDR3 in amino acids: CASSQGLAGGSDTQYF. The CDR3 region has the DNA TGTGCCAGCAGCCAAGGGCTAGCGGGGGGAAGCGATACGCAGTATTTT.

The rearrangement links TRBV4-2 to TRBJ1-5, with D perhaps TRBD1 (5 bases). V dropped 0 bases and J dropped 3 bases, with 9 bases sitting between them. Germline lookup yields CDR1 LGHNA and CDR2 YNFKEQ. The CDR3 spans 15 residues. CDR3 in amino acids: CASSQDQGTNQPQHF. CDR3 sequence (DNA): TGTGCCAGCAGCCAAGATCAGGGAACCAATCAGCCCCAGCATTTT.

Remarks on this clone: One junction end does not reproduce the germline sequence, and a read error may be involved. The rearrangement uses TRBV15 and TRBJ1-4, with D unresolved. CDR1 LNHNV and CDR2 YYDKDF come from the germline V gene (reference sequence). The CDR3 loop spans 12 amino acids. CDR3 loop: CATSRDFSAPRF. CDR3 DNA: TGTGCCACCAGCAGAGATTTTTCGGCGCCGAGGTTT. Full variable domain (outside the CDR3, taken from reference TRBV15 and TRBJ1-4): DAMVIQNPRYQVTQFGKPVTLSCSQTLNHNVMYWYQQKSSQAPKLLFHYYDKDFNNEADTPDNFQSRRPNTSFCFLDIRSPGLGDTAMYLCATSRDFSAPRFGSGTQLSVL.

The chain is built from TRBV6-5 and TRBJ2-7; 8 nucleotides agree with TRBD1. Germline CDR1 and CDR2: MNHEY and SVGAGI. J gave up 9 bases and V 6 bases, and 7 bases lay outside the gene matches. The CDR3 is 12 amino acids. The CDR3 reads CASRGRGRVQYF. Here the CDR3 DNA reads TGTGCCAGCAGGGGCAGGGGGCGGGTGCAGTACTTC.

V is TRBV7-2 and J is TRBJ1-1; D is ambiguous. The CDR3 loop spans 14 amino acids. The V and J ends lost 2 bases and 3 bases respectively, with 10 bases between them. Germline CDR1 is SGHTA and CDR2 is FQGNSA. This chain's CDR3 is CASSLRSADTEAFF. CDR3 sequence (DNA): TGTGCCAGCAGCTTAAGGTCTGCGGACACTGAAGCTTTCTTT.

The CDR3 bases are TGCGCCAGCAGCTTGGGCGGGGGGGCCCATGAGCAGTTCTTC. Translated: CASSLGGGAHEQFF. The chain combines TRBV5-1 with TRBJ2-1, with 9 bases aligning to TRBD2. V was pared by 0 bases and J by 8 bases, with 3 bases of the junction left unmatched. This CDR3 region has 14 residues. The germline V gene encodes CDR1 SGHRS and CDR2 YFSETQ.

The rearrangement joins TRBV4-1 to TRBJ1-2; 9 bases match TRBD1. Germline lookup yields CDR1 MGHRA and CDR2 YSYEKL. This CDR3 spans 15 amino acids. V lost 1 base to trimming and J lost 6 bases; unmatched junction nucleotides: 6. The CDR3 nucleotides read TGCGCCAGCAGCCAAGTAGACAGGGGGGGAAATGGCTACACCTTC. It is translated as CASSQVDRGGNGYTF.

The CDR3 DNA is TGTGCCAGCAGCTTAGGGCTCACATTGGCCAATGAAGCTTTCTTT. Translated, it gives CASSLGLTLANEAFF. V gene TRBV7-2 combines with J gene TRBJ1-1; D ambiguous. Germline V gives CDR1 SGHTA, CDR2 FQGNSA. CDR3 length equals 15 residues. The V and J ends lost 1 base and 7 bases respectively, with 16 bases between them.

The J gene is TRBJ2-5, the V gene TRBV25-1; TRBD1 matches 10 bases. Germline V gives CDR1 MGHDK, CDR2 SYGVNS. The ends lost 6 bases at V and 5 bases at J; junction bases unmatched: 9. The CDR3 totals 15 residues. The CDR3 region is CASRDRGSWGETQYF. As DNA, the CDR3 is TGTGCCAGCAGGGACAGGGGGAGTTGGGGGGAGACCCAGTACTTC.

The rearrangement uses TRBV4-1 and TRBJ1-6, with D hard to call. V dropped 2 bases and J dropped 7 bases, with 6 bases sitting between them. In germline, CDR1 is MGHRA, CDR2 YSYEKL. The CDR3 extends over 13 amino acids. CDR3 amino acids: CASSQSPNSPLHF. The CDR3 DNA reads TGCGCCAGCAGCCAATCTCCGAATTCACCCCTCCACTTT.

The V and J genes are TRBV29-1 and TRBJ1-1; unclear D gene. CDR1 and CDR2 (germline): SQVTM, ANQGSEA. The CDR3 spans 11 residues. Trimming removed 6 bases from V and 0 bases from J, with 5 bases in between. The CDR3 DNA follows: TGCAGCGTATCAGTGAACACTGAAGCTTTCTTT. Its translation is CSVSVNTEAFF.

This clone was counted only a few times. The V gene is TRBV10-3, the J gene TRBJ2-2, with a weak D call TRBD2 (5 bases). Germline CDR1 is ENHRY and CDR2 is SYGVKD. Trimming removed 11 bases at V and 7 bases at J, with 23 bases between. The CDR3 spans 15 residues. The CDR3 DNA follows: TGTGCCGCGCAACCGGACTTGGGAGCGTTCGGGGAGCTGTTTTTT. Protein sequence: CAAQPDLGAFGELFF.

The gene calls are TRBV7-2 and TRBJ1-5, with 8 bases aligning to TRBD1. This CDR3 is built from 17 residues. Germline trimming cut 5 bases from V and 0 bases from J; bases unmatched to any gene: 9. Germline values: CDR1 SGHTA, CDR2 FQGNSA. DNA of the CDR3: TGTGCCAGCAGCAATTTACAGGGGGTATATAGCAATCAGCCCCAGCATTTT. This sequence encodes CASSNLQGVYSNQPQHF.

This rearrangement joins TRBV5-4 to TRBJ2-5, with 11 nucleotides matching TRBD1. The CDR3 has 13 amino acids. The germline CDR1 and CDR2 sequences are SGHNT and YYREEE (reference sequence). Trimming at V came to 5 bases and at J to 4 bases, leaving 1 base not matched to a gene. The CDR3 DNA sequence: TGTGCCAGCAGAGGGACAGGGGGAGAGACCCAGTACTTC. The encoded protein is CASRGTGGETQYF.

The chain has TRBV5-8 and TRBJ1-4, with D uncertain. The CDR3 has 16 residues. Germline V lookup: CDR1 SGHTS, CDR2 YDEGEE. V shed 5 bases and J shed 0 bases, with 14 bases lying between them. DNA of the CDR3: TGTGCCAGCAGTTATGGACTGGGAGCAACTAATGAAAAACTGTTTTTT. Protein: CASSYGLGATNEKLFF.

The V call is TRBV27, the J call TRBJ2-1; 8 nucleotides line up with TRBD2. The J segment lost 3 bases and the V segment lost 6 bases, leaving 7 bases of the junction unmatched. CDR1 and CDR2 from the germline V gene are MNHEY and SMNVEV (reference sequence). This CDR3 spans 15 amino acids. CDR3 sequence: CASSGLAGGYNEQFF. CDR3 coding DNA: TGTGCCAGCAGCGGCTTGGCGGGGGGCTACAATGAGCAGTTCTTC.

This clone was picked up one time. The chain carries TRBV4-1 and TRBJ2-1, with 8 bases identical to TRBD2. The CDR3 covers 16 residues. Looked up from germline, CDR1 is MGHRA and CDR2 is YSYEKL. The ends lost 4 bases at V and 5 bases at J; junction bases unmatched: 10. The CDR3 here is CASSPPGLVLHNEQFF. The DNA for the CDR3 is TGCGCCAGCAGCCCGCCGGGACTAGTTTTGCACAATGAGCAGTTCTTC.

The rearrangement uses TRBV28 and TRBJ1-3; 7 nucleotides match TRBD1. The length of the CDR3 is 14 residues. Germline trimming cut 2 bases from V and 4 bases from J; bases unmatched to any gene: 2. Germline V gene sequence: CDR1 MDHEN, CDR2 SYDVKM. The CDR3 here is CASSLGGGGNTIYF. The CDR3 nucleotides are TGTGCCAGCAGTTTAGGAGGGGGCGGAAACACCATATATTTT.

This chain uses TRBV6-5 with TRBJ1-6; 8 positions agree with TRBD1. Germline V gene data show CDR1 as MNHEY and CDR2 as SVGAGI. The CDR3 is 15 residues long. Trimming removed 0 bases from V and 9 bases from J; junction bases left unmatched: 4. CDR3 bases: TGTGCCAGCAGTTACTCTAGGACAGGGCGTTCACCCCTCCACTTT. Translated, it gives CASSYSRTGRSPLHF.

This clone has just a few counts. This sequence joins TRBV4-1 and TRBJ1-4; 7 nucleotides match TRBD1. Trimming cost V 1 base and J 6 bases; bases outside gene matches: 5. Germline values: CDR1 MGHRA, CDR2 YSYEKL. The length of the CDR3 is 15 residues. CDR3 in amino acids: CASSQGQGLDEKLFF. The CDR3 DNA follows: TGCGCCAGCAGCCAAGGACAGGGTTTGGATGAAAAACTGTTTTTT.

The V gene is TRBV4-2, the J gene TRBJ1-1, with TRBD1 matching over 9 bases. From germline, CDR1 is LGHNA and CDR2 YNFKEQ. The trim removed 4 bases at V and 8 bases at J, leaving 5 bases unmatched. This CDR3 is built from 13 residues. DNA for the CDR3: TGTGCCAGCAGCCTCCCCGGACAGGGGGAAGCTTTCTTT. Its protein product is CASSLPGQGEAFF.

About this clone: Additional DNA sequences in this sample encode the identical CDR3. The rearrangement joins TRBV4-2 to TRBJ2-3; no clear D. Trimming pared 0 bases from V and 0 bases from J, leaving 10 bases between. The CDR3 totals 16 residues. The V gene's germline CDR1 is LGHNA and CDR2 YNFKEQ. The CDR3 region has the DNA TGTGCCAGCAGCCAAGAGTGGAGTCCTAGCACAGATACGCAGTATTTT. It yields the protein CASSQEWSPSTDTQYF.

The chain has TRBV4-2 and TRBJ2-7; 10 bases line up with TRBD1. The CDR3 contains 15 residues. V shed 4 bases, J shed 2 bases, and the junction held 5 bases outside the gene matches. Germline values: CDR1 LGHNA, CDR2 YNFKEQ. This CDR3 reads CASSPRTGGAYEQYF. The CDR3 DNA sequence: TGTGCCAGCAGCCCTAGGACAGGGGGGGCCTACGAGCAGTACTTC.

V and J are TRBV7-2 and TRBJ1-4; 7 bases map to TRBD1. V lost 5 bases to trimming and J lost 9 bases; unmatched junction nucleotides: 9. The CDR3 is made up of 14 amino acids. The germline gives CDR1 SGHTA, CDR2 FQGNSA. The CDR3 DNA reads TGTGCCAGCAGCCCCACCAGGGGGGAGAAAAAACTGTTTTTT. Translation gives CASSPTRGEKKLFF.

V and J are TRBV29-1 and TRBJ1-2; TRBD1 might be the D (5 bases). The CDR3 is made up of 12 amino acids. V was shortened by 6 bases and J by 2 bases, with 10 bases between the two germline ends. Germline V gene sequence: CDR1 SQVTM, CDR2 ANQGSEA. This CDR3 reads CSVRRQNYGYTF. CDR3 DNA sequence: TGCAGCGTCCGGCGACAGAACTATGGCTACACCTTC.